Sequencing of this TCR beta chain was carried out in a study of blood T cells in healthy people across ages. Overall study findings and caveats: Older age went with lower TCR beta diversity per million T cells, in a roughly linear way. No conclusive comparison of naive versus antigen-experienced cells was possible with unsorted PBMCs.

Every donor provided roughly 10 milliliters of peripheral blood. The V gene end was trimmed by 5 bases and the J gene end by 6 bases; junction bases not matched to a gene: 3. This CDR3 has 13 amino acids. CDR1 SGHTA and CDR2 FQGNSA come from the germline V gene. Details on this clonotype: Its cognate antigen is unknown.

Then a second PCR, running roughly 6 to 11 cycles, was carried out with a sample-barcoded 5' primer and a J-beta primer mix. Paired-end reads containing CDR3 totaled no fewer than 3 million for each sample. TCRdb reprocessed the 5' RACE reads via MiXCR and lists one record per CDR3 protein. The sample lists approximately 820,000 distinct CDR3 sequences, roughly 44% occurring once. This receptor was taken from a man between 60 and 75 years old in good health. The material sequenced was blood. V usage is TRBV7-2 and J usage is TRBJ1-4, with 7 bases that match TRBD1. The CDR3 region has the DNA TGTGCCAGCAGCCCCGACAGGGATGAAAAACTGTTTTTT. It encodes CASSPDRDEKLFF.